A selection of T cell receptor beta chains follows, all from one sample in a study of human T cells and chemical hapten exposure. TCRdb re-called the RACE reads through MiXCR, storing one row per CDR3 protein. The sample gives some 30,000 distinct CDR3 sequences, over 4.5% of which show up once; around 6% is in the top ten. The sample here was whole blood, taken in connection with sensitization to the hapten diphenylcyclopropenone (DPC). Every receptor here comes from a man aged 25-45 years with alopecia areata. Some clones in this sample may be carry-over from other donors' samples. The CDR3 runs from the conserved cysteine through the conserved F or W. D genes are given only for firm matches. Rows give clone size only sometimes, using once, few, many, or a class for an expanded clone.

J: TRBJ2-7
length: 15
V: TRBV27
D: -
size: many
DNA: TGTGCCAGCAGTTATGCGCTAGCGAACTCCTACGAGCAGTACTTC
CDR3: CASSYALANSYEQYF

J: TRBJ2-3
length: 14
V: TRBV10-3
D: -
size: many
DNA: TGTGCCAGCCGGGAGACAGGGAGCACAGATACGCAGTATTTT
CDR3: CASRETGSTDTQYF

J: TRBJ2-3
length: 16
V: TRBV7-2
D: -
size: many
DNA: TGTGCCAGCACCCTCGGAGCGGGTCTCGACACAGATACGCAGTATTTT
CDR3: CASTLGAGLDTDTQYF

J: TRBJ1-3
length: 15
V: TRBV11-1
D: -
size: medium-sized
DNA: TGTGCCAGCACTGTAGACGCCACCTCTGGAAACACCATATATTTT
CDR3: CASTVDATSGNTIYF

J: TRBJ1-1
length: 12
V: TRBV18
D: TRBD1
size: many
DNA: TGTGCCAGCTCAAAACAGGGGTCTGAAGCTTTCTTT
CDR3: CASSKQGSEAFF

J: TRBJ2-2
length: 16
V: TRBV12-3/TRBV12-4
D: -
size: many
DNA: TGTGCCAGCGGGGTATGGGGATTCAGCGCGCCCGGGGAGCTGTTTTTT
CDR3: CASGVWGFSAPGELFF

J: TRBJ2-7
length: 15
V: TRBV15
D: TRBD1
size: many
DNA: TGTGCCACCAGCAGAGGGACAGGCGCTACCTACGAGCAGTACTTC
CDR3: CATSRGTGATYEQYF

J: TRBJ2-5
length: 15
V: TRBV5-4
D: -
size: many
DNA: TGTGCCAGCAGCGACGGGACAAATACGGGAGAGACCCAGTACTTC
CDR3: CASSDGTNTGETQYF

J: TRBJ1-2
length: 15
V: TRBV29-1
D: -
size: many
DNA: TGCAGCGTTGGGGCCGGCGGCCAAGCTAACTATGGCTACACCTTC
CDR3: CSVGAGGQANYGYTF

J: TRBJ2-4
length: 20
V: TRBV4-2
D: TRBD1
size: many
DNA: TGTGCCAGCAGCCAAGAACGACAGGGAGACATCATTCTAGCCAAAAACATTCAGTACTTC
CDR3: CASSQERQGDIILAKNIQYF

J: TRBJ2-7
length: 16
V: TRBV6-5
D: -
size: -
DNA: TGTGCCAGCAGTTACACATCCGGGACGGTATCCTACGAGCAGTACTTC
CDR3: CASSYTSGTVSYEQYF

J: TRBJ2-4
length: 13
V: TRBV19
D: -
size: -
DNA: TGTGCCACCCGCCCGGGGGCCAAAAACATTCAGTACTTC
CDR3: CATRPGAKNIQYF

J: TRBJ1-2
length: 16
V: TRBV4-2
D: -
size: -
DNA: TGTGCCAGCAGCCAATCGCCCGCAGTTAGTGTTTATGGCTACACCTTC
CDR3: CASSQSPAVSVYGYTF

J: TRBJ1-1
length: 14
V: TRBV20-1
D: -
size: many
DNA: TGCAGTGCTAGGACGGCCCAGGTGAACACTGAAGCTTTCTTT
CDR3: CSARTAQVNTEAFF

J: TRBJ1-1
length: 13
V: TRBV18
D: -
size: many
DNA: TGTGCCAGCTCAGGGACGGTGAACACTGAAGCTTTCTTT
CDR3: CASSGTVNTEAFF

J: TRBJ1-1
length: 13
V: TRBV7-9
D: -
size: many
DNA: TGTGCCAGCAGCTTAGGGACGGTGACTGAAGCTTTCTTT
CDR3: CASSLGTVTEAFF

J: TRBJ2-1
length: 16
V: TRBV20-1
D: TRBD2
size: many
DNA: TGCAGTGCTAGAGGGCCCCTAGCGGGGGACCACAATGAGCAGTTCTTC
CDR3: CSARGPLAGDHNEQFF

J: TRBJ2-7
length: 14
V: TRBV7-2
D: TRBD2
size: many
DNA: TGTGCCAGCAGCCGCAGCGGGGGGGCGGAAGAGCAGTACTTC
CDR3: CASSRSGGAEEQYF

J: TRBJ1-6
length: 16
V: TRBV7-8
D: -
size: -
DNA: TGTGCCAGCAGCTTAGAGTCAGGGGCGCGTAATTCACCCCTCCACTTT
CDR3: CASSLESGARNSPLHF

J: TRBJ1-1
length: 11
V: TRBV6-4
D: -
size: many
DNA: TGTGCCAGCAGGATTAGACCTGAAGCTTTCTTT
CDR3: CASRIRPEAFF

J: TRBJ2-1
length: 13
V: TRBV24-1
D: -
size: many
DNA: TGTGCCACCAGTGATTTCGGGGGCATAGGGCAGTTCTTC
CDR3: CATSDFGGIGQFF

J: TRBJ2-3
length: 16
V: TRBV7-2
D: TRBD2
size: medium-sized
DNA: TGTGCCAGCAGCCCCCGGCTAGCGGGGGCCGGAGATACGCAGTATTTT
CDR3: CASSPRLAGAGDTQYF

J: TRBJ1-1
length: 11
V: TRBV6-6
D: -
size: many
DNA: TGTGCCAGCAGTGTGGGAGTTGAAGCTTTCTTT
CDR3: CASSVGVEAFF

J: TRBJ2-7
length: 14
V: TRBV11-2
D: -
size: many
DNA: TGTGCCAGCAGCTTTGGGGGACCATCCTACGAGCAGTACTTC
CDR3: CASSFGGPSYEQYF

J: TRBJ1-2
length: 10
V: TRBV29-1
D: -
size: many
DNA: TGCAGCGTTGGCTACAATGGCTACACCTTC
CDR3: CSVGYNGYTF

J: TRBJ2-5
length: 19
V: TRBV5-6
D: TRBD2
size: many
DNA: TGTGCCAGCAGCTTATTTGGAGAGGCGGCTAGCGGGGCCAAAGAGACCCAGTACTTC
CDR3: CASSLFGEAASGAKETQYF

J: TRBJ1-5
length: 17
V: TRBV19
D: -
size: many
DNA: TGTGCCAGTAGTCCCCTTTCGGGACAAACACTCAATCAGCCCCAGCATTTT
CDR3: CASSPLSGQTLNQPQHF

J: TRBJ1-5
length: 19
V: TRBV7-9
D: -
size: many
DNA: TGTGCCAGCAGCTTAAGTTTTAGGTCGGACAATTATAGCAATCAGCCCCAGCATTTT
CDR3: CASSLSFRSDNYSNQPQHF

J: TRBJ1-2
length: 13
V: TRBV9
D: TRBD1
size: many
DNA: TGTGCCAGCAAGAGGGGGCAAGACTATGGCTACACCTTC
CDR3: CASKRGQDYGYTF

J: TRBJ1-5
length: 15
V: TRBV12-3/TRBV12-4
D: TRBD1
size: many
DNA: TGTGCCAGCAGTGGAGACAGGGCAGGCAATCAGCCCCAGCATTTT
CDR3: CASSGDRAGNQPQHF

J: TRBJ1-4
length: 15
V: TRBV20-1
D: -
size: many
DNA: TGCAGTGCTGTATTTAACATCGCAACTAATGAAAAACTGTTTTTT
CDR3: CSAVFNIATNEKLFF

J: TRBJ2-3
length: 16
V: TRBV6-5
D: TRBD1
size: many
DNA: TGTGCCAGCAGTTCGGGACAGGGTGCCCTCACAGATACGCAGTATTTT
CDR3: CASSSGQGALTDTQYF

J: TRBJ2-6
length: 16
V: TRBV5-1
D: TRBD1
size: -
DNA: TGCGCCAGCAAGCCGGGACAGATATCTGGGGCCAACGTCCTGACTTTC
CDR3: CASKPGQISGANVLTF

J: TRBJ1-2
length: 13
V: TRBV7-2
D: -
size: many
DNA: TGTGCCAGCAGCTTAGGAGTCTCCTATGGCTACACCTTC
CDR3: CASSLGVSYGYTF

J: TRBJ2-5
length: 16
V: TRBV28
D: TRBD1
size: many
DNA: TGTGCCAGCAGTTTATTAGGCGGACAGGGGATAGAGACCCAGTACTTC
CDR3: CASSLLGGQGIETQYF

J: TRBJ1-4
length: 14
V: TRBV18
D: -
size: many
DNA: TGTGCCAGCTCATCCTACGGTATAGAGGAAAAACTGTTTTTT
CDR3: CASSSYGIEEKLFF

J: TRBJ1-2
length: 13
V: TRBV30
D: -
size: many
DNA: TGTGCCTGGAGTGTACAGCCTTCCTATGGCTACACCTTC
CDR3: CAWSVQPSYGYTF

J: TRBJ1-4
length: 15
V: TRBV18
D: -
size: many
DNA: TGTGCCAGCTCACCACCAGGAGAGGGAAATGAAAAACTGTTTTTT
CDR3: CASSPPGEGNEKLFF

J: TRBJ1-5
length: 14
V: TRBV4-2
D: -
size: many
DNA: TGTGCCAGCAGCCAAGATCGGGGGGAACAGCCCCAGCATTTT
CDR3: CASSQDRGEQPQHF

J: TRBJ2-3
length: 14
V: TRBV2
D: TRBD2
size: many
DNA: TGTGCCAGCAGTATGACTAGCGGGGGCTCCCCGCAGTATTTT
CDR3: CASSMTSGGSPQYF

J: TRBJ1-2
length: 15
V: TRBV25-1
D: -
size: many
DNA: TGTGCCAGCAGTGAGCGTCGTGTGGATGGCGATGGCTACACCTTC
CDR3: CASSERRVDGDGYTF

J: TRBJ2-1
length: 14
V: TRBV2
D: -
size: many
DNA: TGTGCCAGCAACGAGACCCCTCTCGGCAATGAGCAGTTCTTC
CDR3: CASNETPLGNEQFF

J: TRBJ1-1
length: 13
V: TRBV24-1
D: -
size: many
DNA: TGTGCCACCAGCGGAGACCCTGGGACTGAAGCTTTCTTT
CDR3: CATSGDPGTEAFF

J: TRBJ1-1
length: 13
V: TRBV2
D: -
size: many
DNA: TGTGCCAGATGGGCGTCGGTGAACACTGAAGCTTTCTTT
CDR3: CARWASVNTEAFF

J: TRBJ1-5
length: 13
V: TRBV12-3/TRBV12-4
D: TRBD1
size: many
DNA: TGTGCCAGCAGTTTGACAGGGGCGCAGCCCCAGCATTTT
CDR3: CASSLTGAQPQHF